A selection of T cell receptor beta chains follows, all from one sample in a study of blood T cells in healthy people across ages. TCRdb reprocessed the 5' RACE reads with MiXCR, giving one entry per CDR3 protein. This table holds about 730,000 distinct CDR3 sequences, around 46% found once. Sequencing used blood. These TCRs come from a woman aged 60 to 75 in good health. The CDR3 runs from the conserved cysteine through the conserved F or W. The D gene is left open where the match is weak. Clone sizes are given selectively: once, few, many, or a class where the clone is expanded.

TRBJ2-6 | . | TRBD1 | TRBV7-9 | TGTGCCAGCAGCCTCAGGACAGGGTTTTCTGGGGCCAACGTCCTGACTTTC | CASSLRTGFSGANVLTF
TRBJ2-2 | . | . | TRBV29-1 | TGCACCCTCGGGGACGCGGGCACCGGGGAGCTGTTTTTT | CTLGDAGTGELFF
TRBJ2-3 | few | . | TRBV7-3 | TGTGCCAGCAGCCAACCGACAGCTCGCACAGATACGCAGTATTTT | CASSQPTARTDTQYF
TRBJ2-7 | . | . | TRBV6-5 | TGTGCCAGCAGTTACTTGGCGGGAAAGGTCTACGAGCGGTACTTC | CASSYLAGKVYERYF
TRBJ2-7 | once | TRBD1 | TRBV6-5 | TGTGCCAGCAGTAGACAGGGGGCGCGAGTCCACGAGCAGTACTTC | CASSRQGARVHEQYF
TRBJ1-1 | . | . | TRBV20-1 | TGCAGTGCGCCCCGAGGGCAGGTCTTATCGTACACTGAAGCTTTCTTT | CSAPRGQVLSYTEAFF
TRBJ2-5 | . | . | TRBV9 | TGTGCCAGCAGCGCAACGGGGGACCCTTACAATGAGCGGTACTTC | CASSATGDPYNERYF
TRBJ2-3 | . | . | TRBV25-1 | TGTGCCAGCAGTGCGGGTAGGATGATAGATACGCAGTATTTT | CASSAGRMIDTQYF
TRBJ2-1 | . | . | TRBV7-3 | TGTGCCAGCAGCTTAAAGGCTGGCGGGACCTCCTACAATGAGCAGTTCTTC | CASSLKAGGTSYNEQFF
TRBJ2-1 | few | . | TRBV7-2 | TGTGCCAGCAGCTTAGTTGGAAGCGACGAGCAGTTCTTC | CASSLVGSDEQFF
TRBJ2-1 | few | TRBD2 | TRBV29-1 | TGCAGCGTTGAGAGTAGCGGGGGAGGTTGGTTCTTC | CSVESSGGGWFF